These 15 T cell receptor beta chains originate from one sample sequenced in a study of cytomegalovirus exposure and HLA in healthy donors. PCR was performed using 60 Vbeta and 13 Jbeta primers. Only in-frame clones appear in the TCRdb table, and some are missing; sequencing was by immunoSEQ multiplex PCR. The data show roughly 170,000 clones, with over 65% seen just once and approximately 1.3% held by the top ten. What was sequenced was PBMCs. The receptors stem from a woman aged 25 to 45 in good health and CMV-seropositive.

This chain connects TRBV7-9 to TRBJ1-2; D uncertain. CDR3 length equals 13 residues. The germline gives CDR1 SEHNR, CDR2 FQNEAQ (reference sequence). Trimming pared 5 bases from V and 4 bases from J, leaving 11 bases between. CDR3 residues: CASSLGPAYGYTF. The CDR3, as DNA: TGTGCCAGCAGCCTGGGCCCGGCCTATGGCTACACCTTC.

This clone appeared a few times. This chain connects TRBV5-4 to TRBJ2-7; D might be TRBD1 (6 bases). Per the germline V gene, CDR1 is SGHNT and CDR2 is YYREEE (reference sequence). Trimming took off 4 bases at V and 2 bases at J, with 10 bases between the two ends. The CDR3 contains 13 residues. CDR3 sequence reads: CASSMDRTYEQYF. The DNA for the CDR3 is TGTGCCAGCAGCATGGACAGAACCTACGAGCAGTACTTC.

The J gene is TRBJ2-7, the V gene TRBV28, with 10 bases lining up with TRBD2. V shed 7 bases and J 3 bases; nucleotides not matched to a gene: 6. The CDR3 sequence is 14 residues long. The germline V gene has CDR1 MDHEN and CDR2 SYDVKM. CDR3 loop: CASKLLAGDYEQYF. CDR3 DNA sequence: TGTGCCAGCAAACTTCTAGCGGGGGACTACGAGCAGTACTTC.

CDR3 sequence: CASSQTRWQPQHF. The CDR3 DNA sequence: TGTGCCAGCTCACAAACAAGATGGCAGCCCCAGCATTTT. The V call is TRBV18, the J call TRBJ1-5; no definite D call. The CDR3 consists of 13 residues. V was clipped by 4 bases and J by 7 bases, with 11 bases between them. Germline loops: CDR1 KGHSH, CDR2 LQKENI.

The genes are TRBV6-5 and TRBJ2-2; D is unclear. The CDR3 loop spans 12 amino acids. The V gene lost 5 bases and the J gene lost 7 bases, with 8 bases spanning the gap. Per the germline V gene, CDR1 is MNHEY and CDR2 is SVGAGI. CDR3 coding DNA: TGTGCCAGCAGTAAAGCTGGCGGGGAGCTGTTTTTT. Amino acids: CASSKAGGELFF.

The rearrangement links TRBV6-1 to TRBJ2-7; D uncertain. The CDR3 extends over 13 amino acids. CDR1 MNHNS and CDR2 SASEGT come from the germline V gene. V gave up 3 bases and J gave up 1 base, with 7 bases separating them. CDR3 in DNA: TGTGCCAGCAGTGAGGCCCATTCCTACGAGCAGTACTTC. Protein product: CASSEAHSYEQYF.

There are a few counts of this clone. The rearrangement uses TRBV9 and TRBJ1-2, with TRBD1 as a possible D gene (5 bases). Germline-derived CDR1 and CDR2 are SGDLS and YYNGEE. The CDR3 is made up of 17 amino acids. Trimming cost V 0 bases and J 4 bases, with 19 bases left between them. Written as DNA, the CDR3 is TGTGCCAGCAGCGTAGAGGGATCGGGCAAGACAGCCTATGGCTACACCTTC. Translating it yields CASSVEGSGKTAYGYTF.

The chain employs TRBV7-7 and TRBJ2-2, with TRBD2 as a possible D gene (5 bases). Germline CDR1 SSHAT, CDR2 FNYEAQ (reference sequence). The V and J ends lost 5 bases and 1 base respectively, with 11 bases between them. CDR3 size: 15 residues. DNA of the CDR3: TGTGCCAGCAGCCGCGGACTGGGGAACACCGGGGAGCTGTTTTTT. The encoded protein is CASSRGLGNTGELFF.

The chain employs TRBV7-6 and TRBJ2-7; 11 nucleotides match TRBD2. CDR1 SGHVS and CDR2 FNYEAQ come from the germline V gene. The CDR3 is 18 residues long. With 5 bases clipped from V and 6 bases from J, the junction kept 18 bases outside the gene matches. CDR3 loop: CASSPQGGPLAGGPEQYF. The CDR3 DNA sequence: TGTGCCAGCAGCCCCCAGGGGGGTCCTCTAGCGGGAGGCCCCGAGCAGTACTTC.

The CDR3 region is CSVAAGAGDTQYF. The CDR3 nucleotides read TGCAGCGTTGCTGCAGGGGCGGGAGATACGCAGTATTTT. J is TRBJ2-3 and V is TRBV29-1; tentatively, D is TRBD1 (6 bases). Trimming removed 4 bases from V and 5 bases from J, with 13 bases in between. The CDR3 runs 13 residues. Germline V CDR1 and CDR2: SQVTM, ANQGSEA.

This clone was counted between two and nine times. The chain is built from TRBV28 and TRBJ1-2; D call uncertain. The ends were cut back, 1 base at V and 1 base at J, with 10 bases in the middle. Germline V gene data show CDR1 as MDHEN and CDR2 as SYDVKM. The CDR3 is 15 residues long. The CDR3 DNA sequence: TGTGCCAGCAGTTTATTTACACAACATAACTATGGCTACACCTTC. Translating gives CASSLFTQHNYGYTF.

The chain joins TRBV19 to TRBJ2-7; 7 bases agree with TRBD2. V shed 3 bases and J 5 bases; nucleotides not matched to a gene: 4. The CDR3 is 13 amino acids. CDR1 LNHDA and CDR2 SQIVND come from the germline V gene (reference sequence). The CDR3 reads CASSMLAGDEQYF. The CDR3 DNA is TGTGCCAGTAGTATGCTGGCGGGAGACGAGCAGTACTTC.

The chain has TRBV4-1 and TRBJ2-7; 9 nucleotides line up with TRBD2. The germline V gene encodes CDR1 MGHRA and CDR2 YSYEKL. J lost 5 bases, V lost 1 base, and 9 bases had no gene match. The CDR3 totals 16 residues. The CDR3 DNA reads as TGCGCCAGCAGCCAAGTATTTAGCGGGAGATCTAACGAGCAGTACTTC. Protein: CASSQVFSGRSNEQYF.

The V call is TRBV7-2, the J call TRBJ1-2; D may be TRBD1 (5 bases). Trimming shortened V by 4 bases and J by 1 base, and 10 bases separated the two germline ends. This CDR3 spans 14 amino acids. Germline CDR1 and CDR2: SGHTA and FQGNSA. The CDR3 DNA is TGTGCCAGCAGCTACTCGACAGTTAACTATGGCTACACCTTC. Protein sequence: CASSYSTVNYGYTF.

The chain has TRBV5-1 and TRBJ2-5, with 10 bases aligning to TRBD1. This CDR3 spans 16 amino acids. Trimming removed 1 base from V and 5 bases from J; junction bases left unmatched: 8. The V gene's germline CDR1 is SGHRS and CDR2 YFSETQ. DNA for the CDR3: TGCGCCAGCAGCTTGTCCGGGACAGGGGATGCGGAGACCCAGTACTTC. Protein sequence: CASSLSGTGDAETQYF. The complete variable domain, with remaining parts taken from reference TRBV5-1 and TRBJ2-5, reads KAGVTQTPRYLIKTRGQQVTLSCSPISGHRSVSWYQQTPGQGLQFLFEYFSETQRNKGNFPGRFSGRQFSNSRSEMNVSTLELGDSALYLCASSLSGTGDAETQYFGPGTRLLVL.